A single sample gave rise to the 10 T cell receptor beta chains below, sequenced in a study of PD-L1 blockade in urothelial cancer. Here immunoSEQ multiplex PCR was the method, and the copy in TCRdb shows in-frame clones only, minus some. The sample yields 29,000 or so clones, around three quarters seen once. Time point denoted: peripheral blood 6 weeks after treatment start. The source was PBMCs, collected around atezolizumab (anti-PD-L1) treatment. Source of these receptors: a man between 65 and 85 years old with urothelial cancer.

The CDR3 spells CASSWTRPSGDYEQYF. CDR3 DNA: TGTGCCAGCAGCTGGACCCGGCCTAGCGGTGACTACGAGCAGTACTTC. The chain combines TRBV5-6 with TRBJ2-7, with 7 bases identical to TRBD2. CDR1 is SGHDT, CDR2 YYEEEE, per germline. CDR3 length: 16 residues. Germline trimming cut 3 bases from V and 3 bases from J; bases unmatched to any gene: 12.

V and J are TRBV7-2 and TRBJ1-2; 9 bases line up with TRBD1. The V segment lost 1 base and the J segment 4 bases; nucleotides outside the gene matches: 1. Looked up from germline, CDR1 is SGHTA and CDR2 is FQGNSA. CDR3 length: 14 amino acids. The DNA for the CDR3 is TGTGCCAGCAGCTTAGGGGACAGGGCCTATGGCTACACCTTC. It yields the protein CASSLGDRAYGYTF.

This chain joins TRBV18 and TRBJ1-1; possibly TRBD1 for D (5 bases). Between the trimmed V and J ends, which lost 3 bases and 6 bases, there was a span of 11 bases. CDR3 size: 13 residues. Germline CDR1 KGHSH, CDR2 LQKENI. The CDR3 coding sequence is TGTGCCAGCTCACCGTCGCGGGGCTCTGAAGCTTTCTTT. Encoded protein: CASSPSRGSEAFF.

This chain joins TRBV7-9 and TRBJ1-1, with a weak D call TRBD1 (5 bases). The CDR3 covers 15 residues. Germline CDR1 and CDR2: SEHNR and FQNEAQ (reference sequence). V gave up 3 bases and J gave up 0 bases, with 11 bases separating them. CDR3: CASSFRAGMNTEAFF. The CDR3 DNA follows: TGTGCCAGCAGCTTCCGCGCAGGGATGAACACTGAAGCTTTCTTT.

This chain links TRBV9 with TRBJ2-3; perhaps TRBD2 as D (5 bases). Germline CDR1 SGDLS, CDR2 YYNGEE. The germline V and J ends were trimmed by 4 bases and 2 bases, with 11 bases remaining between them. The CDR3 covers 14 residues. CDR3 amino acids: CASSSGLLTDTQYF. Here the CDR3 DNA reads TGTGCCAGCAGCTCAGGACTCCTCACAGATACGCAGTATTTT.

The chain is built from TRBV25-1 and TRBJ2-2; tentatively, D is TRBD2 (7 bases). With 6 bases removed from V and 4 bases from J, the gap between germline ends came to 15 bases. CDR1 MGHDK and CDR2 SYGVNS come from the germline V gene. This CDR3 spans 15 amino acids. The DNA for the CDR3 is TGTGCCAGCAGATGGGGGGGGGCAGGCACCGGGGAGCTGTTTTTT. The encoded protein is CASRWGGAGTGELFF.

The chain uses TRBV7-2 and TRBJ2-1, with 13 bases that match TRBD2. Trimming removed 8 bases from V and 4 bases from J; junction bases left unmatched: 5. Germline assignment: CDR1 SGHTA and CDR2 FQGNSA. This CDR3 has 15 amino acids. The CDR3 nucleotides are TGTGCCAGCGGACGACTAGCGGGGGGATACAATGAGCAGTTCTTC. Translation gives CASGRLAGGYNEQFF.

The CDR3 loop reads CASSDLNAAGGLYYGYTF. The CDR3 DNA reads TGTGCCAGCAGTGACTTGAACGCGGCAGGGGGCCTGTACTATGGCTACACCTTC. The J gene is TRBJ1-2, the V gene TRBV6-4; 8 bases line up with TRBD1. J gave up 3 bases and V 1 base, and 13 bases lay outside the gene matches. Germline CDR1 is MRHNA and CDR2 is SNTAGT. The CDR3 has 18 amino acids.

V usage is TRBV7-8 and J usage is TRBJ2-7, with 8 bases fitting TRBD1. The CDR3 is 14 residues long. V shed 0 bases and J 7 bases; nucleotides not matched to a gene: 5. The V gene's germline CDR1 is SGHVS and CDR2 FQNEAQ. The CDR3 spells CASSLAPGGHEQYF. The CDR3 DNA sequence: TGTGCCAGCAGCTTAGCGCCAGGGGGCCATGAGCAGTACTTC. Drawing the rest from reference TRBV7-8 and TRBJ2-7, the complete variable domain is GAGVSQSPRYKVAKRGQDVALRCDPISGHVSLFWYQQALGQGPEFLTYFQNEAQLDKSGLPSDRFFAERPEGSVSTLKIQRTQQEDSAVYLCASSLAPGGHEQYFGPGTRLTVT.

The genes are TRBV7-2 and TRBJ2-5; TRBD2 aligns across 12 bases. From germline, CDR1 is SGHTA and CDR2 FQGNSA. The CDR3 runs 16 residues. V shed 2 bases and J 1 base; nucleotides not matched to a gene: 2. CDR3 sequence (DNA): TGTGCCAGCAGCTTACTAGCGGGGGGGGTCCAAGAGACCCAGTACTTC. Residues: CASSLLAGGVQETQYF.